These 19 T cell receptor beta chains were sequenced from one sample in a study of T cell responses to AZD1222 COVID-19 vaccine. Generated by immunoSEQ multiplex PCR, the TCRdb table keeps only in-frame clones and is missing some. The sample holds more than 95,000 clones, roughly 91% seen once. Material: peripheral blood, obtained on day 0 of AZD1222 vaccination. The receptors here all came from an adult in good health.

The rearrangement links TRBV11-3 to TRBJ2-7, with 7 bases that match TRBD2. The CDR3 has 14 residues. Trimming removed 1 base from V and 5 bases from J; junction bases left unmatched: 5. Germline V gene sequence: CDR1 SGHNT, CDR2 YENEEA. CDR3 in amino acids: CASSLGAAGDEQYF. CDR3 DNA: TGTGCCAGCAGCTTAGGGGCCGCGGGGGACGAGCAGTACTTC.

The chain employs TRBV14 and TRBJ2-3; D not certain. The CDR3 contains 12 residues. Germline V gene data show CDR1 as SGHDN and CDR2 as FVKESK. V lost 4 bases and J 6 bases, leaving 8 bases between the germline ends. CDR3 in DNA: TGTGCCAGCAGCCTCTTTAGGGATACGCAGTATTTT. Translation: CASSLFRDTQYF.

The chain links TRBV5-1 to TRBJ2-1; possibly TRBD2 for D (6 bases). The V end lost 4 bases, the J end lost 3 bases, and 11 bases lay between the germline ends. CDR1 is SGHRS and CDR2 is YFSETQ in the germline V gene. The CDR3 is made up of 14 amino acids. The CDR3 reads CASSTGTGYNEQFF. DNA for the CDR3: TGCGCCAGCAGCACCGGGACTGGCTACAATGAGCAGTTCTTC. The full variable domain, completed using reference TRBV5-1 and TRBJ2-1, is KAGVTQTPRYLIKTRGQQVTLSCSPISGHRSVSWYQQTPGQGLQFLFEYFSETQRNKGNFPGRFSGRQFSNSRSEMNVSTLELGDSALYLCASSTGTGYNEQFFGPGTRLTVL.

The genes are TRBV30 and TRBJ2-7; 8 nucleotides line up with TRBD1. V shed 2 bases, J shed 3 bases, and the junction held 9 bases outside the gene matches. The CDR3 contains 15 residues. Germline V gene lookup returns CDR1 GTSNPN and CDR2 SVGIG (reference sequence). CDR3: CAWSPGGQGGYEQYF. Here the CDR3 DNA reads TGTGCCTGGAGTCCGGGCGGACAGGGAGGCTACGAGCAGTACTTC.

The CDR3 loop is CASSQRQQPNTEAFF. CDR3 coding DNA: TGTGCCAGCAGCCAACGACAGCAACCGAACACTGAAGCTTTCTTT. V is TRBV4-2 and J is TRBJ1-1, with D perhaps matching TRBD1 (5 bases). The germline V gene encodes CDR1 LGHNA and CDR2 YNFKEQ. The V and J ends lost 2 bases and 1 base respectively, with 11 bases between them. CDR3 length: 15 residues.

In this sample, this clone turned up a few times. V gene TRBV27 combines with J gene TRBJ2-7, with D maybe TRBD2 (6 bases). V lost 5 bases and J 3 bases, leaving 20 bases between the germline ends. Germline V gives CDR1 MNHEY, CDR2 SMNVEV (reference sequence). The CDR3 spans 16 residues. The CDR3 loop reads CASSPPGLQGSYEQYF. The CDR3 DNA sequence: TGTGCCAGCAGTCCGCCGGGACTCCAGGGAAGCTACGAGCAGTACTTC.

The chain couples TRBV11-2 to TRBJ2-5, with D possibly being TRBD2 (5 bases). Trimming removed 7 bases at V and 5 bases at J, with 14 bases between. The germline V gene encodes CDR1 SGHAT and CDR2 FQNNGV. The CDR3 runs to 13 residues. The CDR3 nucleotides read TGTGCCAGCAAATCGGGAAGCGAGGAGACCCAGTACTTC. Amino acids: CASKSGSEETQYF.

This chain connects TRBV7-9 to TRBJ1-1, with unresolved D. CDR1 is SEHNR and CDR2 is FQNEAQ in the germline V gene (reference sequence). The V end was cut by 3 bases, the J end by 7 bases, with 12 bases between. CDR3 length equals 13 residues. In DNA form, the CDR3 reads TGTGCCAGCAGCTTTAGGGAGTGGGGTGAAGCTTTCTTT. The encoded protein is CASSFREWGEAFF.

The chain recombines TRBV7-2 with TRBJ1-6; a possible D gene is TRBD1 (5 bases). CDR3 length equals 16 residues. Germline assignment: CDR1 SGHTA and CDR2 FQGNSA. V was clipped by 5 bases and J by 5 bases, with 16 bases between them. CDR3 in amino acids: CASSRFGARNNSPLHF. For the CDR3, the DNA is TGTGCCAGCAGCAGATTCGGGGCGCGAAATAATTCACCCCTCCACTTT.

This chain links TRBV7-9 with TRBJ2-5, with D hard to call. The CDR3 is 13 residues long. CDR1 SEHNR and CDR2 FQNEAQ come from the germline V gene (reference sequence). The V and J ends lost 5 bases and 2 bases respectively, with 9 bases between them. The CDR3 nucleotides read TGTGCCAGCAGCCTTGACATACAAGAGACCCAGTACTTC. It codes for CASSLDIQETQYF.

The gene calls are TRBV6-2 or TRBV6-3 and TRBJ1-2; 7 bases map to TRBD1. The trim removed 2 bases at V and 11 bases at J, leaving 8 bases unmatched. Germline CDR1 and CDR2: MNHEY and SVGEGT. This CDR3 is 13 amino acids long. Written as DNA, the CDR3 is TGTGCCAGCAGTTACCCACAGGGGCGAAGTTACACCTTC. It codes for CASSYPQGRSYTF.

Here the CDR3 DNA reads TGCAGCGTTGAGGGACGCAGGGGCGAGGACAATGAGCAGTTCTTC. Encoded protein: CSVEGRRGEDNEQFF. The chain recombines TRBV29-1 with TRBJ2-1, with D perhaps TRBD1 (6 bases). Trimming stripped 3 bases from V and 5 bases from J, with 17 bases between. The germline V gene encodes CDR1 SQVTM and CDR2 ANQGSEA. The CDR3 loop spans 15 amino acids.

The chain links TRBV6-5 to TRBJ2-3, with D hard to call. V shed 0 bases and J shed 1 base, with 5 bases lying between them. This CDR3 has 14 amino acids. Germline CDR1 MNHEY, CDR2 SVGAGI. CDR3: CASSYSLRTDTQYF. CDR3 sequence (DNA): TGTGCCAGCAGTTACTCGCTGCGCACAGATACGCAGTATTTT.

J is TRBJ1-3 and V is TRBV18; no definite D call. Germline CDR1 reads KGHSH; CDR2 reads LQKENI. The CDR3 is 17 amino acids. Trimming cost V 2 bases and J 4 bases, with 18 bases left between them. CDR3 residues: CASSPERQPLLGNTIYF. The CDR3 DNA reads TGTGCCAGCTCACCAGAGAGACAACCCCTGCTGGGAAACACCATATATTTT.

The sample holds one count of this clone. The V call is TRBV28, the J call TRBJ1-1; D gene unclear. There are 17 residues in the CDR3. V was pared by 2 bases and J by 6 bases, with 22 bases between. The germline gives CDR1 MDHEN, CDR2 SYDVKM. The CDR3 DNA sequence: TGTGCCAGCAGTTTAGGGGAGCTAGTCGGTCCGGACGCTGAAGCTTTCTTT. Protein sequence: CASSLGELVGPDAEAFF.

The gene calls are TRBV5-6 and TRBJ1-4; the D gene is possibly TRBD1 (5 bases). The CDR3 is made up of 17 amino acids. Trimming left V 1 base short and J 0 bases short, with 13 bases between. Per germline, CDR1 SGHDT and CDR2 YYEEEE. The CDR3, as DNA: TGTGCCAGCAGCTTGCTGGGGGAGAGTGCAACTAATGAAAAACTGTTTTTT. It is translated as CASSLLGESATNEKLFF.

CDR3 DNA sequence: TGTGCCAGCAGTCGCGTCCAGGGGTGGGGCACTGAAGCTTTCTTT. Encoded protein: CASSRVQGWGTEAFF. This rearrangement joins TRBV28 to TRBJ1-1; tentative D call: TRBD1 (6 bases). CDR1 and CDR2 (germline): MDHEN, SYDVKM. Trimming shortened V by 5 bases and J by 4 bases, and 17 bases separated the two germline ends. The CDR3 has 15 amino acids.

The chain uses TRBV2 and TRBJ1-1, with D tentatively TRBD1 (5 bases). The CDR3 is 14 amino acids. The V and J ends lost 4 bases and 4 bases respectively, with 13 bases between them. Germline loops: CDR1 SNHLY, CDR2 FYNNEI. Here the CDR3 reads CASSVGGEITEAFF. DNA of the CDR3: TGTGCCAGCAGTGTCGGGGGGGAAATCACTGAAGCTTTCTTT. Drawing the rest from reference TRBV2 and TRBJ1-1, the complete variable domain is EPEVTQTPSHQVTQMGQEVILRCVPISNHLYFYWYRQILGQKVEFLVSFYNNEISEKSEIFDDQFSVERPDGSNFTLKIRSTKLEDSAMYFCASSVGGEITEAFFGQGTRLTVV.

The rearrangement joins TRBV28 to TRBJ2-7; D is possibly TRBD2 (5 bases). V was clipped by 3 bases and J by 6 bases, with 18 bases between them. This CDR3 region has 15 residues. Germline-derived CDR1 and CDR2 are MDHEN and SYDVKM. The chain's CDR3 is CASSFPLSGVGEQYF. In DNA form, the CDR3 reads TGTGCCAGCAGTTTCCCCCTTTCCGGGGTGGGCGAGCAGTACTTC.